These 12 T cell receptor beta chains originate from one sample sequenced in a study of shared clonotypes between healthy human individuals. Method: immunoSEQ multiplex PCR; TCRdb's copy keeps in-frame clones and lacks some. The sample has millions of clones, 85% to 95% seen once. Specimen: naive CD4+ T cells from PBMCs. Subset in this sample: CD45RA+ positively selected. The receptors shown here come from a man younger than 35 in good health. Some clones in this sample may be carry-over from other donors' samples.

The chain has TRBV12-2 and TRBJ2-1. TRBV12-2 is a documented pseudogene. CDR3 size: 19 residues. The CDR3 protein is CASRLHTPGAGLPYNEQFF. The DNA for the CDR3 is TGTGCAAGTCGCTTACACACCCCAGGGGCGGGACTCCCCTACAATGAGCAGTTCTTC.

The rearrangement uses TRBV5-1 and TRBJ2-3, with TRBD2 matching 7 bases. This CDR3 has 15 residues. The germline V gene has CDR1 SGHRS and CDR2 YFSETQ. J gave up 4 bases and V 1 base, and 6 bases lay outside the gene matches. CDR3 DNA sequence: TGCGCCAGCAGCTTGCTGCGGGAGTCGGCAGATACGCAGTATTTT. This gives the protein CASSLLRESADTQYF.

As concerns this clone: Other DNA sequences in this sample translate to the same CDR3. This sequence joins TRBV5-1 and TRBJ1-1; 7 bases fit TRBD1. The V and J ends lost 1 base and 1 base, in that order; junction bases with no gene match: 4. This CDR3 region has 15 residues. The germline V gene encodes CDR1 SGHRS and CDR2 YFSETQ. The CDR3 sequence is CASSLLGQQNTEAFF. The CDR3 DNA sequence: TGCGCCAGCAGCTTGTTGGGACAGCAGAACACTGAAGCTTTCTTT.

The chain joins TRBV27 to TRBJ2-6; D perhaps matches TRBD2 (5 bases). The V and J ends lost 10 bases and 2 bases respectively, with 21 bases between them. Germline V gene sequence: CDR1 MNHEY, CDR2 SMNVEV (reference sequence). The CDR3 spans 17 residues. This chain's CDR3 is CANPAGPGFAGANVLTF. The CDR3, as DNA: TGTGCCAACCCGGCGGGCCCGGGCTTCGCTGGGGCCAACGTCCTGACTTTC.

The chain couples TRBV7-3 to TRBJ2-3; D not resolved. This CDR3 is 14 amino acids long. The germline gives CDR1 SGHTA, CDR2 FQGTGA. Trimming took 0 bases from V and 6 from J, leaving 10 bases between them. In DNA, the CDR3 is TGTGCCAGCAGCTTAACATCCCTGGGCGATACGCAGTATTTT. This translates into CASSLTSLGDTQYF. Complete variable domain (other parts from reference TRBV7-3 and TRBJ2-3): GAGVSQTPSNKVTEKGKYVELRCDPISGHTALYWYRQSLGQGPEFLIYFQGTGAADDSGLPNDRFFAVRPEGSVSTLKIQRTERGDSAVYLCASSLTSLGDTQYFGPGTRLTVL.

V and J are TRBV6-6 and TRBJ1-3, with no clear D. The ends were cut back, 2 bases at V and 0 bases at J, with 11 bases in the middle. The germline gives CDR1 MNHNY, CDR2 SVGAGI (reference sequence). The CDR3 contains 16 residues. CDR3 residues: CASSYPPQASGNTIYF. CDR3 DNA sequence: TGTGCCAGCAGTTACCCCCCCCAGGCCTCTGGAAACACCATATATTTT.

The genes are TRBV5-1 and TRBJ2-7; D remains unclear. Germline V lookup: CDR1 SGHRS, CDR2 YFSETQ. This CDR3 spans 14 amino acids. Trimming took off 1 base at V and 6 bases at J, with 14 bases between the two ends. In DNA form, the CDR3 reads TGCGCCAGCAGCTTGACCCAGACCGCCTCCGAGCAGTACTTC. Amino acids: CASSLTQTASEQYF.

The chain recombines TRBV11-2 with TRBJ1-3; TRBD1 aligns across 8 bases. Germline V gene data show CDR1 as SGHAT and CDR2 as FQNNGV. V lost 4 bases to trimming and J lost 2 bases; unmatched junction nucleotides: 16. The CDR3 runs to 19 residues. The CDR3 region has the DNA TGTGCCAGCAGCTCTATTGGGCGGGACAGGATAAACACTGGAAACACCATATATTTT. Amino acid sequence: CASSSIGRDRINTGNTIYF.

The chain is built from TRBV14 and TRBJ2-5; TRBD2 aligns across 7 bases. V shed 5 bases, J shed 1 base, and the junction held 10 bases outside the gene matches. Germline CDR1 reads SGHDN; CDR2 reads FVKESK. This CDR3 contains 16 residues. The CDR3 bases are TGTGCCAGCAGCGTCGGGGCTAGCGGACCCCAAGAGACCCAGTACTTC. Protein: CASSVGASGPQETQYF.

This clone was counted a few times. The chain links TRBV11-2 to TRBJ1-5; D gene ambiguous. Germline-derived CDR1 and CDR2 are SGHAT and FQNNGV. The CDR3 runs 14 residues. V was pared by 1 base and J by 1 base, with 5 bases between. CDR3 in DNA: TGTGCCAGCAGCTTAGGGGCGAGCAATCAGCCCCAGCATTTT. It is translated as CASSLGASNQPQHF.

This clone was recorded once. This chain joins TRBV27 and TRBJ2-7, with D hard to call. CDR3 length: 15 amino acids. V dropped 0 bases and J dropped 6 bases, with 15 bases sitting between them. Germline assignment: CDR1 MNHEY and CDR2 SMNVEV (reference sequence). CDR3 in amino acids: CASSLSARWFGEQYF. The CDR3 nucleotides are TGTGCCAGCAGTTTATCAGCGAGGTGGTTTGGCGAGCAGTACTTC.

The rearrangement uses TRBV5-4 and TRBJ1-2; D is uncertain. Deletions cut 4 bases from V and 1 base from J, with 11 bases between. The CDR3 has 14 amino acids. Germline V gene lookup returns CDR1 SGHNT and CDR2 YYREEE (reference sequence). The CDR3: CASSPLGINYGYTF. CDR3 coding DNA: TGTGCCAGCAGCCCTCTTGGGATTAACTATGGCTACACCTTC. The full variable domain, rest sourced from reference TRBV5-4 and TRBJ1-2, is ETGVTQSPTHLIKTRGQQVTLRCSSQSGHNTVSWYQQALGQGPQFIFQYYREEENGRGNFPPRFSGLQFPNYSSELNVNALELDDSALYLCASSPLGINYGYTFGSGTRLTVV.